The rows below give T cell receptor beta chains drawn from one sample of a study of T cell changes during pregnancy in multiple sclerosis. Here immunoSEQ multiplex PCR was the method, and the copy in TCRdb shows in-frame clones only, minus some. This table holds fewer than 45,000 clones, about nine tenths found once. The sequenced sample was CD4+ T cells from peripheral blood mononuclear cells, obtained in the second trimester of pregnancy. Source of these receptors: a female donor in good health, enrolled as a control in a pregnancy study. CDR3s leave out the opening cysteine and the closing phenylalanine or tryptophan.

V	length	J	CDR3
TRBV4-1	14	TRBJ1-4	ASGRGQGPRDEKLF
TRBV5-8	15	TRBJ2-3	ASSPSGTSGASDTQY
TRBV11-2	12	TRBJ2-5	ASRPGTFQETQY
TRBV7-9	12	TRBJ1-5	ASSPSPGDQPQH
TRBV7-9	14	TRBJ2-1	ASSSMIRTGDNEQF
TRBV19	11	TRBJ1-2	ASSPDTYYGYT
TRBV28	11	TRBJ1-2	ASSFPTRTGYT
TRBV9	13	TRBJ1-5	ASSPGDRVGQPQH
TRBV18	15	TRBJ2-1	ASSPSRGLGSYNEQF
TRBV7-2	11	TRBJ1-1	ASIAGFGTEAF
TRBV5-4	15	TRBJ2-7	ASSFLTGTSGTYEQY
TRBV30	13	TRBJ2-3	AWSRGTSLTDTQY
TRBV6-1	11	TRBJ1-2	ASSELQGNGYT
TRBV6-5	10	TRBJ2-3	ASGGIPDTQY
TRBV2	13	TRBJ1-4	ASSADRTTNEKLF
TRBV15	15	TRBJ1-6	ATSRDNKRTAISPLH
TRBV11-2	13	TRBJ2-7	ASSSQGQGASEQY
TRBV25-1	13	TRBJ2-1	ASSEPGGSDNEQF
TRBV28	15	TRBJ1-5	ASRDRDRAYSNQPQH
TRBV4-1	14	TRBJ2-1	ASSQDPSGRGNEQF
TRBV19	14	TRBJ2-7	ASADWDRGQGAEQY
TRBV10-3	13	TRBJ2-1	AISESSVGGSEQF
TRBV21-1	11	TRBJ1-2	ASSKKRQGGYT
TRBV15	12	TRBJ2-7	ATSRPGTVYEQY
TRBV6-1	11	TRBJ2-2	ASRRDVTGELF
TRBV6-1	11	TRBJ2-7	ASIRGQGFEQY
TRBV18	12	TRBJ2-5	ASSPVENRETQY
TRBV5-1	11	TRBJ1-1	ASRFQGGNEAF
TRBV7-9	12	TRBJ1-1	ASSQRTGARGAF
TRBV7-9	12	TRBJ2-3	ASSPQGSTDTQY
TRBV5-4	12	TRBJ2-3	ASSFPGGADTQY
TRBV28	16	TRBJ2-7	ASSFGFSLGSSSYEQY
TRBV9	13	TRBJ2-6	ASTPGALGANVLT
TRBV7-8	11	TRBJ1-3	ASSLVGANTIY
TRBV5-8	11	TRBJ1-2	ASSTSPNYGYT
TRBV18	11	TRBJ1-4	ASSPRRGEKLF
TRBV19	10	TRBJ2-5	ASRPSGGTQY
TRBV27	13	TRBJ2-7	ASSSIAGGNYEQY
TRBV6-6	14	TRBJ1-5	ASSYDLWGGDQPQH
TRBV5-1	13	TRBJ2-5	ASSFETGIQETQY
TRBV5-4	11	TRBJ2-3	ASSLTRTDTQY
TRBV5-1	13	TRBJ2-2	ASSLIGLNTGELF
TRBV2	12	TRBJ2-7	ASKEQGPTYEQY
TRBV25-1	10	TRBJ2-7	ASSEQSYEQY
TRBV28	12	TRBJ1-5	ASSLLTANQPQH
TRBV6-5	11	TRBJ2-1	ASRAGGLNEQF
TRBV29-1	9	TRBJ2-3	SPRTSGTQY
TRBV18	14	TRBJ2-1	ASSLLTSGMVNEQF
TRBV19	11	TRBJ1-5	ASSIAQGQPQH
TRBV6-1	13	TRBJ2-3	ASSEGGTSTDTQY
TRBV5-1	12	TRBJ1-6	ASSLGQKNSPLH
TRBV5-3	13	TRBJ1-5	ARSEIQGGNQPQH
TRBV30	10	TRBJ1-5	AWSSSNQPQH
TRBV2	16	TRBJ2-3	ASSEAQGLAGVLDTQY